This TCR beta chain was identified in a study of T cells in Graves' hyperthyroidism and ophthalmopathy. About the study: Initial diagnosis, before any treatment, was when peripheral blood was collected.

This clonotype was observed once. CDR3 length: 16 amino acids. Trimming cost V 6 bases and J 0 bases, with 17 bases left between them. Germline V gene lookup returns CDR1 SNHLY and CDR2 FYNNEI. Authors of the study amplified TCR beta CDR3 regions from RNA transcripts. Primed by the HTBI set, a first-round RT-PCR was run on the TCR CDR3. TCRdb reanalysed the multiplex PCR reads using MiXCR and keeps one entry per CDR3 protein. The table includes roughly 520,000 distinct CDR3 sequences, less than 25% detected once. The receptor's source is a woman in her 30s with Graves' ophthalmopathy. This rearrangement joins TRBV2 to TRBJ1-2; D is unclear. Material for sequencing was blood. CDR3 region: CASSLPTEAANYGYTF. CDR3 nucleotides: TGTGCCAGCAGCCTACCCACCGAGGCAGCTAACTATGGCTACACCTTC.